This T cell receptor (beta chain) was captured in a study of cytomegalovirus exposure and HLA in healthy donors. Across the study: Within an early data release were about 80 million unique TCRs drawn from HLA-typed donors.

As regards this clone: The antigen is not known.

Primers included in the PCR were 60 Vbeta and 13 Jbeta primers. The data were produced by immunoSEQ multiplex PCR, yet TCRdb's version contains in-frame clones alone and is incomplete. The top ten clones hold under 13% of a sample with 100,000 to 150,000 clones, roughly 80% of them seen once. The germline V and J ends were trimmed by 5 bases and 3 bases, with 10 bases remaining between them. This CDR3 comprises 13 residues. Germline V lookup: CDR1 MNHEY, CDR2 SMNVEV (reference sequence). Study-level results: Some highly shared sequence variants likely arose as a pipeline artifact.

The chain joins TRBV27 to TRBJ1-1; possibly TRBD1 for D (5 bases). This TCR derives from a man aged 25-40 years in good health and CMV-seropositive. The sequenced material came from PBMCs. The CDR3 DNA reads as TGTGCCAGCAGTCGAATAGGGGACACTGAAGCTTTCTTT. Its translation: CASSRIGDTEAFF.